This T cell receptor beta chain was observed in a study of blood T cells in healthy people across ages. General study results and limits: Estimated diversity across one million T cells was deemed an underestimate.

The table lists this clonotype with a count of one. Antigen specificity is unknown. Each donor gave ten milliliters of peripheral blood. A second PCR of about 6 to 11 cycles used a sample-barcoded 5' primer and a J-beta primer mix. Unique molecular identifiers of 12 random nucleotides labeled each cDNA. TCRdb re-derived calls from the 5' RACE reads in MiXCR, one entry per CDR3 protein. Of about 1.4 million distinct CDR3 sequences listed, roughly 59% are singletons. V dropped 5 bases and J dropped 8 bases, with 15 bases sitting between them. Germline-derived CDR1 and CDR2 are SGHAT and FQNNGV. This CDR3 spans 13 amino acids.

The clonotype originates from a man aged 18 to 30 in good health. The sequencing sample was made of blood. The V gene is TRBV11-2, the J gene TRBJ1-2; D unclear. The CDR3 region has the DNA TGTGCCAGCAGCGCCGAAGGGCGCCAAGGCTACACCTTC. It codes for CASSAEGRQGYTF.